The 10 T cell receptor beta chains given below trace back to one sample, sequenced in a study of blood T cell repertoires in COVID-19. Libraries were prepared by immunoSEQ multiplex PCR; TCRdb keeps only in-frame clonotypes and omits some of them. The table has fewer than 250,000 clones, roughly nine tenths seen once. The material sequenced was peripheral blood. The receptor set was obtained from a woman in her sixties or seventies with acute or convalescent COVID-19.

This chain joins TRBV7-2 and TRBJ1-6; D unresolved. Trimming cost V 0 bases and J 11 bases, with 11 bases left between them. Germline V lookup: CDR1 SGHTA, CDR2 FQGNSA. The CDR3 contains 14 residues. The CDR3 bases are TGTGCCAGCAGCTTAGCGAGGATTAGTCCACCCCTCCACTTT. This encodes CASSLARISPPLHF.

The genes are TRBV5-1 and TRBJ2-5; 9 bases align to TRBD1. This CDR3 is built from 15 residues. CDR1 is SGHRS and CDR2 is YFSETQ in the germline V gene. The ends lost 0 bases at V and 2 bases at J; junction bases unmatched: 2. CDR3 protein: CASSLAGTGQETQYF. CDR3 nucleotide sequence: TGCGCCAGCAGCTTGGCGGGGACAGGGCAAGAGACCCAGTACTTC.

This chain connects TRBV6-5 to TRBJ1-6, with TRBD1 as a possible D gene (5 bases). Trimming cost V 8 bases and J 15 bases, with 11 bases left between them. There are 10 residues in the CDR3. Germline CDR1 and CDR2: MNHEY and SVGAGI. The CDR3 coding sequence is TGTGCCAGCCGGGGGGGAAACCTCCACTTT. Its translation: CASRGGNLHF.

The gene calls are TRBV4-3 and TRBJ2-2, with D uncertain. Trimming took off 0 bases at V and 7 bases at J, with 9 bases between the two ends. Germline CDR1 LGHNA, CDR2 YSLEER. The CDR3 has 14 residues. The CDR3 DNA reads as TGCGCCAGCAGCCAAGAAGCCGGTTTCGGGGAGCTGTTTTTT. Translation: CASSQEAGFGELFF.

The V call is TRBV28, the J call TRBJ2-2, with a possible D match to TRBD1 (6 bases). The CDR3 consists of 13 residues. Deletions cut 8 bases from V and 2 bases from J, with 9 bases between. Germline-derived CDR1 and CDR2 are MDHEN and SYDVKM. CDR3 DNA sequence: TGTGCCAGCCTACAGGGAAACACCGGGGAGCTGTTTTTT. Translation gives CASLQGNTGELFF. The variable domain in full, completed from reference TRBV28 and TRBJ2-2, reads DVKVTQSSRYLVKRTGEKVFLECVQDMDHENMFWYRQDPGLGLRLIYFSYDVKMKEKGDIPEGYSVSREKKERFSLILESASTNQTSMYLCASLQGNTGELFFGEGSRLTVL.

The J gene is TRBJ2-3, the V gene TRBV20-1, with a weak D call TRBD2 (6 bases). Germline CDR1 and CDR2: DFQATT and SNEGSKA (reference sequence). The ends were cut back, 3 bases at V and 4 bases at J, with 14 bases in the middle. The CDR3 sequence is 14 residues long. The CDR3 loop reads CSASRLPGADTQYF. The DNA for the CDR3 is TGCAGTGCTAGTCGACTCCCGGGAGCAGATACGCAGTATTTT.

The chain is built from TRBV6-5 and TRBJ1-6; 7 positions agree with TRBD1. From germline, CDR1 is MNHEY and CDR2 SVGAGI. The CDR3 has 14 amino acids. With 3 bases clipped from V and 10 bases from J, the junction kept 6 bases outside the gene matches. The CDR3 is CASSYGRGESPLHF. CDR3 DNA sequence: TGTGCCAGCAGTTATGGCAGGGGGGAGTCACCCCTCCACTTT.

V gene TRBV6-6 combines with J gene TRBJ1-5; D might be TRBD1 (6 bases). Germline lookup yields CDR1 MNHNY and CDR2 SVGAGI (reference sequence). The CDR3 runs 14 residues. Trimming shortened V by 3 bases and J by 6 bases, and 12 bases separated the two germline ends. CDR3 bases: TGTGCCAGCAGTTATGGGGGAGGGGGTCAGCCCCAGCATTTT. It yields the protein CASSYGGGGQPQHF.

This sequence joins TRBV2 and TRBJ2-5, with 11 bases matching TRBD2. V dropped 11 bases and J dropped 2; count of bases not matched to a gene: 7. Germline loops: CDR1 SNHLY, CDR2 FYNNEI. The CDR3 extends over 14 amino acids. The CDR3 bases are TGTGCCGGAACTAGCGGGAGAGGTCAAGAGACCCAGTACTTC. This encodes CAGTSGRGQETQYF.

The gene calls are TRBV7-7 and TRBJ2-1; TRBD2 matches 9 bases. This CDR3 contains 19 residues. Germline V lookup: CDR1 SSHAT, CDR2 FNYEAQ (reference sequence). V was clipped by 4 bases and J by 1 base; unmatched bases: 14. CDR3: CASSSYLPSGKSSYNEQFF. The CDR3 DNA follows: TGTGCCAGCAGCTCCTACCTCCCTAGCGGGAAGAGTTCCTACAATGAGCAGTTCTTC.